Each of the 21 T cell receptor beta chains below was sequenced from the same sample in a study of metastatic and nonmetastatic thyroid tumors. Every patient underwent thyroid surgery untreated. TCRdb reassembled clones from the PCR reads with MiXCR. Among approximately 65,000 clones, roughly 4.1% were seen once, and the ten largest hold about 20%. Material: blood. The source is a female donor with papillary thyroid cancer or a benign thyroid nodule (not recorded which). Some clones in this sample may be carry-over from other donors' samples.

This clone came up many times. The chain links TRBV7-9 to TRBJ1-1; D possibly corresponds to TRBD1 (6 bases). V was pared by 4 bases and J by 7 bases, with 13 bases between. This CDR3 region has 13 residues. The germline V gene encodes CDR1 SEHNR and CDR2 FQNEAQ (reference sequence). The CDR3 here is CASSSPGVGEAFF. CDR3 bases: TGTGCCAGCAGCTCACCAGGGGTGGGTGAAGCTTTCTTT.

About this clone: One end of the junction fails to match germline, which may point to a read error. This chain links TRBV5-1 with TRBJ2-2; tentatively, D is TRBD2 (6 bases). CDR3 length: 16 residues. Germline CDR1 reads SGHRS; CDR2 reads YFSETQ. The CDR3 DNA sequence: TGCGCCAGCAGCTTCCTAGCGCGAGGGAACACCGGGGAGCTATTTTTT. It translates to CASSFLARGNTGELFF.

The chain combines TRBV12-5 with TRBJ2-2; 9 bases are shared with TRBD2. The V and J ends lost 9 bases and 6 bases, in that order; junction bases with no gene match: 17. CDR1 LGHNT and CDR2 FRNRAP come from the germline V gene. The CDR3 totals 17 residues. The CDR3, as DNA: TGTGCTAGACTACCGGGTCAGCGGGAGGTAGGTCCCGGGGAGCTGTTTTTT. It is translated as CARLPGQREVGPGELFF.

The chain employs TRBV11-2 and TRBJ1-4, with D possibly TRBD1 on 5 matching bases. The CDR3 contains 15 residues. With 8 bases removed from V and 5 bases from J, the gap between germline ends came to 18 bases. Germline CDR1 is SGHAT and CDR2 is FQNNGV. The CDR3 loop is CASGTPRDLNEKLFF. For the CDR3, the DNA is TGTGCCAGCGGCACCCCCCGGGACCTAAATGAAAAACTGTTTTTT.

The CDR3 region has the DNA TGTGCCAGCAGACTAGAAACAGGCACAGATACGCAGTATTTT. It specifies CASRLETGTDTQYF. The chain carries TRBV6-1 and TRBJ2-3; weak D call: TRBD2 (5 bases). The V gene's germline CDR1 is MNHNS and CDR2 SASEGT. The CDR3 totals 14 residues. Trimming removed 6 bases from V and 1 base from J, with 11 bases in between.

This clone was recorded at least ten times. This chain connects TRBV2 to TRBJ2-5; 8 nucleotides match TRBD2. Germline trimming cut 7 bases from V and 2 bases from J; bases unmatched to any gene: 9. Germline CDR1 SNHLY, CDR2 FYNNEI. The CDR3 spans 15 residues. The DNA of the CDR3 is TGTGCCAGCAACCTGACTAGCGAGGCTCAAGAGACCCAGTACTTC. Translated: CASNLTSEAQETQYF.

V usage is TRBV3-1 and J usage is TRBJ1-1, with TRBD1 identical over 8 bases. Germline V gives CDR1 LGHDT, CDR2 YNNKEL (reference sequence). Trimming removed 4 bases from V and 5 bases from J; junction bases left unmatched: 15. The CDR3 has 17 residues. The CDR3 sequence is CASSPEDLRTGRTEAFF. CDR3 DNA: TGTGCCAGCAGCCCCGAAGACTTACGGACAGGGCGGACTGAAGCTTTCTTT.

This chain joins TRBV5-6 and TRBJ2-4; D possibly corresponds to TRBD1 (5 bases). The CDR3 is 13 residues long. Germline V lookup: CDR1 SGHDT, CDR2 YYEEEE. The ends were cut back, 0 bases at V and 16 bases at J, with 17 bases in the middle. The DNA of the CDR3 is TGTGCCAGCAGCTTGGGACAGTTCCGCCGATTATACTTC. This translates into CASSLGQFRRLYF.

In DNA, the CDR3 is TGTGCCAGCAGTTGGACTAGCGGGGATTTAAATGAGCAGTTCTTC. Encoded protein: CASSWTSGDLNEQFF. The genes are TRBV27 and TRBJ2-1; 12 positions agree with TRBD2. This CDR3 comprises 15 residues. The V and J ends lost 4 bases and 7 bases, in that order; junction bases with no gene match: 5. In germline, CDR1 is MNHEY, CDR2 SMNVEV (reference sequence).

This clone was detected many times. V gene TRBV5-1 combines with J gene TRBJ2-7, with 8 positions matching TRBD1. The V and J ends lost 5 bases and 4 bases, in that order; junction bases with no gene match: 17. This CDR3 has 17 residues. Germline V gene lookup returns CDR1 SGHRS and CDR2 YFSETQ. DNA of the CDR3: TGCGCCAGCAGACCCGTCTACCGAGGACAGGGTCGATACGAGCAGTACTTC. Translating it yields CASRPVYRGQGRYEQYF.

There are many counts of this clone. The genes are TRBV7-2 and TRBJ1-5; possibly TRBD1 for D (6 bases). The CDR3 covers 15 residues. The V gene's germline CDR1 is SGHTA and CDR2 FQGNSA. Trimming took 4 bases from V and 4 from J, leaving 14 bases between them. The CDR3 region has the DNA TGTGCCAGCAGCTGGGGGGGGGGCATAAATCAGCCCCAGCATTTT. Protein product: CASSWGGGINQPQHF.

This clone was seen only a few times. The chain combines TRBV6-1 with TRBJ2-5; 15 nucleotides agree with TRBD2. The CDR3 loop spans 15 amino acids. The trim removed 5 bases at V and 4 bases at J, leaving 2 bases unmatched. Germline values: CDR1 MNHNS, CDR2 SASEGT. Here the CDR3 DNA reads TGTGCCAGCAGTCGGACTAGCGGGAGGGCAGAGACCCAGTACTTC. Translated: CASSRTSGRAETQYF.

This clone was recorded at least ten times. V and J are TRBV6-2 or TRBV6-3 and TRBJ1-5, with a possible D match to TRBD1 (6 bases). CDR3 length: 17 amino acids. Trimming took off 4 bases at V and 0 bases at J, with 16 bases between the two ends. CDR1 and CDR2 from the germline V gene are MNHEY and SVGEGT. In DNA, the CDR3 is TGTGCCAGCAGTTTCGGGGGCGCGTATGCTAGCAATCAGCCCCAGCATTTT. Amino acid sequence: CASSFGGAYASNQPQHF.

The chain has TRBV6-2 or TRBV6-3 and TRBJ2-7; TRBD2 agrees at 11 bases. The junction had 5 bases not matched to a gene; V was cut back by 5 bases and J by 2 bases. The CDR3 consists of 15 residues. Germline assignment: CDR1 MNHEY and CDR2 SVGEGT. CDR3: CASSPGTSGTYEQYF. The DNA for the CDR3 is TGTGCCAGCAGTCCTGGGACTAGCGGAACCTACGAGCAGTACTTC.

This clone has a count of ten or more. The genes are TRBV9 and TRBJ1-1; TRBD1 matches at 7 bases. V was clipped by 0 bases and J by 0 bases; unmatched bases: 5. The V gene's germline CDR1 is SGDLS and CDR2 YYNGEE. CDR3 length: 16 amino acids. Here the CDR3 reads CASSVEAGGMNTEAFF. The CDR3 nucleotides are TGTGCCAGCAGCGTAGAGGCAGGGGGAATGAACACTGAAGCTTTCTTT.

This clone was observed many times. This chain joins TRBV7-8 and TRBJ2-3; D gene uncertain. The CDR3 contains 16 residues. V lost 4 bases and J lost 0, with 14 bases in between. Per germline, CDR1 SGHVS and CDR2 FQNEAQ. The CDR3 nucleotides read TGTGCCAGCAGCTCCCGTCGAGGCATTAGCACAGATACGCAGTATTTT. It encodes CASSSRRGISTDTQYF.

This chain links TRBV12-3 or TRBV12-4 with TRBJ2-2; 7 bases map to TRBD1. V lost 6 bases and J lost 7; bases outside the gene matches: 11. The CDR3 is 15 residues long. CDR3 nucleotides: TGTGCCAGCAGCACTAGGACAGGAGGCAACGGGGAGCTGTTTTTT. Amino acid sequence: CASSTRTGGNGELFF.

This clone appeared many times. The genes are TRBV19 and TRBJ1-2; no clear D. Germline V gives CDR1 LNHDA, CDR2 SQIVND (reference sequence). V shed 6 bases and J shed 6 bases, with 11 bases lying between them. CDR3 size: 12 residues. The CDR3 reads CASRYRDDGYTF. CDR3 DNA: TGTGCCAGTAGATACCGGGATGATGGCTACACCTTC.

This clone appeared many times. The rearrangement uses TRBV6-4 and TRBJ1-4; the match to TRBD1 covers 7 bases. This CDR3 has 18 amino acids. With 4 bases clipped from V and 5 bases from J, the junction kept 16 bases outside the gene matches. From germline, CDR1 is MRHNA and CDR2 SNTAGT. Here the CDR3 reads CASSAEISRQGTNEKLFF. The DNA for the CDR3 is TGTGCCAGCAGTGCAGAAATAAGCCGACAGGGTACCAATGAAAAACTGTTTTTT.

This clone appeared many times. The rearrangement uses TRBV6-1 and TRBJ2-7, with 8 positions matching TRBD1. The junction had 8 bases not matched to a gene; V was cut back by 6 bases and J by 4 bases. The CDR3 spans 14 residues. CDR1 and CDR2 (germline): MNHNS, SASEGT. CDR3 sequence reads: CASSQDRVEYEQYF. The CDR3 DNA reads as TGTGCCAGCAGCCAGGACAGGGTGGAATACGAGCAGTACTTC.

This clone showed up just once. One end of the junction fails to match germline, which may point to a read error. The DNA of the CDR3 is TGCAGTGCTCTTGCCCGGGACAGGGGCATAGATACGCAGTTTTTT. Translating it yields CSALARDRGIDTQFF. This chain uses TRBV20-1 with TRBJ2-3; 10 bases fit TRBD1. The CDR3 has 15 residues. Germline assignment: CDR1 DFQATT and CDR2 SNEGSKA (reference sequence).